A single sample gave rise to the 6 T cell receptor beta chains below, sequenced in a study of response to subunit inactivated influenza vaccine. TCRdb used MiXCR to reprocess the RT-PCR reads, holding one entry per CDR3 protein. The table has around 760,000 distinct CDR3 sequences, 14% seen once. Sequenced here: PBMCs from blood, sampled 14 days before vaccination. These receptors came from a man aged 45-65 years who received an inactivated influenza vaccine.

This clonotype showed up just a few times. This chain joins TRBV6-1 and TRBJ2-7, with 9 positions matching TRBD1. The CDR3 is made up of 13 amino acids. V lost 6 bases to trimming and J lost 9 bases; unmatched junction nucleotides: 9. CDR1 is MNHNS and CDR2 is SASEGT in the germline V gene. The CDR3 DNA reads as TGTGCCAGCAGAGACAGGGGGAATCAGGTGCAGTACTTC. Residues: CASRDRGNQVQYF.

In its sample, this clonotype was seen many times. This chain joins TRBV5-6 and TRBJ2-7; TRBD2 agrees at 7 bases. Germline V gene sequence: CDR1 SGHDT, CDR2 YYEEEE. The CDR3 runs to 17 residues. The ends lost 0 bases at V and 1 base at J; junction bases unmatched: 10. CDR3: CASSLGAWAGESYEQYF. Written as DNA, the CDR3 is TGTGCCAGCAGCTTGGGGGCGTGGGCGGGAGAATCCTACGAGCAGTACTTC.

This clonotype was observed a handful of times. The chain recombines TRBV4-3 with TRBJ2-1, with 10 positions matching TRBD2. V gave up 0 bases and J gave up 7 bases; unmatched junction bases: 9. From germline, CDR1 is LGHNA and CDR2 YSLEER. The CDR3 spans 17 residues. CDR3: CASSQDPLAGVYNEQFF. The CDR3 DNA reads TGCGCCAGCAGCCAAGATCCGCTAGCGGGGGTGTATAATGAGCAGTTCTTC.

The chain's CDR3 is CAWSIGTGELFF. In DNA, the CDR3 is TGTGCCTGGAGCATCGGTACCGGGGAGCTGTTTTTT. The V call is TRBV30, the J call TRBJ2-2; D is uncertain. Germline CDR1 reads GTSNPN; CDR2 reads SVGIG (reference sequence). V was trimmed by 3 bases and J by 5 bases, leaving 7 bases between them. This CDR3 region has 12 residues.

The chain employs TRBV27 and TRBJ2-3, with 11 bases identical to TRBD2. Germline-derived CDR1 and CDR2 are MNHEY and SMNVEV (reference sequence). This CDR3 spans 15 amino acids. CDR3 coding DNA: TGTTCGGAAACTGTAGCGGGAGGGGGCACAGATACGCAGTATTTT. It codes for CSETVAGGGTDTQYF.

Only a few counts were recorded for this clonotype. The chain employs TRBV2 and TRBJ1-2; no reliable D call. There are 13 residues in the CDR3. The germline V and J ends were trimmed by 6 bases and 4 bases, with 12 bases remaining between them. Germline V gene lookup returns CDR1 SNHLY and CDR2 FYNNEI. CDR3 amino acids: CASSRQHVYGYTF. CDR3 bases: TGTGCCAGCAGCAGACAACACGTCTATGGCTACACCTTC.